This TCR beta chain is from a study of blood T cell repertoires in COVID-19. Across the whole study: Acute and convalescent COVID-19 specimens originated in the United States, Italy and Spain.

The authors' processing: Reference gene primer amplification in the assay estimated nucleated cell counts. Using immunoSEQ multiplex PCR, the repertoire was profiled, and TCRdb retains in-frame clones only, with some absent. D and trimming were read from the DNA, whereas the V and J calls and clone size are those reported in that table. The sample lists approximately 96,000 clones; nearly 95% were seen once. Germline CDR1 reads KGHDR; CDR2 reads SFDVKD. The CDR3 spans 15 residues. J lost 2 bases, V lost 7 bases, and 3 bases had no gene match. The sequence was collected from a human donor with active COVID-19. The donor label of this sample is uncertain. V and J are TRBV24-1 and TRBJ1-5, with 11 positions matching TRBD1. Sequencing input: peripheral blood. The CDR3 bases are TGTGCCACCAGGGGGACAGGGGGAGGCAATCAGCCCCAGCATTTT. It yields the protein CATRGTGGGNQPQHF.